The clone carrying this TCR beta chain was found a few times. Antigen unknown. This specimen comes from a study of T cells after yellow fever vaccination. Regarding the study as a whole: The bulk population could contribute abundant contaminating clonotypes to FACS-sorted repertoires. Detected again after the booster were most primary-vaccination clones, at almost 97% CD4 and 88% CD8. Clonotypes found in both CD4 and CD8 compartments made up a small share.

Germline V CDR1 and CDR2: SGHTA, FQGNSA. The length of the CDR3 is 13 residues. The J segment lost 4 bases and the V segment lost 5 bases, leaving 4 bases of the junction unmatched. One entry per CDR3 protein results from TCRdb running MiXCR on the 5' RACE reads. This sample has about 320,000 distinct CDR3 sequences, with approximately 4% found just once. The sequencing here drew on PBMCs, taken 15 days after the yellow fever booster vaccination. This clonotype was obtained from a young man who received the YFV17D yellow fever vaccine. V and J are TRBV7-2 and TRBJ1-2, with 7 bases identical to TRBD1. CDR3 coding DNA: TGTGCCAGCAGCAAACAGGGGATCTATGGCTACACCTTC. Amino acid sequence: CASSKQGIYGYTF. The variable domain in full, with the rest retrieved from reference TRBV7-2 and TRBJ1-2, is GAGVSQSPSNKVTEKGKDVELRCDPISGHTALYWYRQSLGQGLEFLIYFQGNSAPDKSGLPSDRFSAERTGGSVSTLTIQRTQQEDSAVYLCASSKQGIYGYTFGSGTRLTVV.